This TCR beta chain was captured by sequencing in a study of T-cell reconstitution after alpha-beta-depleted transplantation in children. The library targeted TCRbeta and was prepared with unique molecular identifiers. TCRdb independently ran MiXCR on the PCR reads; one entry per CDR3 protein. The sample gives about 350,000 distinct CDR3 sequences, 15% to 20% of which show up once; approximately 38% is in the top ten. Germline CDR1 SGHVS, CDR2 FNYEAQ. CDR3 length equals 11 residues. V lost 1 base and J lost 15, with 10 bases in between. This TCR was recovered from a male patient between 2 and 15 years old who had a stem cell transplant for acute lymphoblastic leukemia, so the T cells may come from the graft donor. The chain couples TRBV7-6 to TRBJ2-1; a weak D match, TRBD2 (5 bases). Sequenced material: PBMCs, mostly from graft donor cells, taken 360 days after TCRalphabeta/CD19-depleted stem cell transplant. CDR3 nucleotides: TGTGCCAGCAGCTTAGGGAGGAGATCGTTCTTC. It is translated as CASSLGRRSFF.